A single sample gave rise to the 32 T cell receptor beta chains below, sequenced in a study. TCRdb itself ran the 5' RACE reads through MiXCR, one entry per CDR3 protein. The table lists roughly 58,000 distinct CDR3 sequences, under 25% of them singletons. Cells sorted as Tregs were CD4+, CD25+ and CD127-/low. Sequencing was done on a sample of tumor-infiltrating Tregs sorted from the breast tumor. Receptors were obtained from a female donor with breast cancer.

This clonotype occurred once. The CDR3 does not close with the conserved phenylalanine or tryptophan, likely indicating a read error. This chain joins TRBV11-2 and TRBJ1-3; perhaps TRBD1 as D (5 bases). This CDR3 is built from 15 residues. Trimming stripped 6 bases from V and 3 bases from J, with 15 bases between. Germline CDR1 SGHAT, CDR2 FQNNGV. DNA of the CDR3: TGTGCCAGCAGGCCAGGGAGGCAGGATGGAAACACCATATATTCT. Translating gives CASRPGRQDGNTIYS.

V usage is TRBV20-1 and J usage is TRBJ2-2; D not certain. The CDR3 is 13 residues long. Germline CDR1 is DFQATT and CDR2 is SNEGSKA (reference sequence). Deletions cut 2 bases from V and 0 bases from J, with 4 bases between. DNA of the CDR3: TGCAGTGCTAGATCTCCGAACACCGGGGAGCTGTTTTTT. Residues: CSARSPNTGELFF.

The sample holds one count of this clonotype. The chain links TRBV7-2 to TRBJ1-2; D might be TRBD1 (5 bases). The length of the CDR3 is 14 residues. Looked up from germline, CDR1 is SGHTA and CDR2 is FQGNSA. V shed 5 bases and J shed 3 bases, with 13 bases lying between them. The DNA of the CDR3 is TGTGCCAGCAGCGAGACAGCCTCCTACTATGGCTACACCTTC. This translates into CASSETASYYGYTF.

This clonotype has a handful of counts. The CDR3 protein is CSARVAAGQETQYF. The CDR3 DNA reads as TGCAGTGCTAGAGTTGCGGCGGGGCAAGAGACCCAGTACTTC. The chain joins TRBV20-1 to TRBJ2-5, with D tentatively TRBD2 (6 bases). CDR1 is DFQATT and CDR2 is SNEGSKA in the germline V gene (reference sequence). This CDR3 is built from 14 residues. V dropped 1 base and J dropped 2 bases, with 11 bases sitting between them.

Of note for this clonotype: This sequence may be a read error, since a much larger clone differs from it by one base. The rearrangement links TRBV24-1 to TRBJ2-7; 9 positions match TRBD1. The trim removed 2 bases at V and 1 base at J, leaving 2 bases unmatched. Germline V gene data show CDR1 as KGHDR and CDR2 as SFDVKD. The CDR3 covers 15 residues. The CDR3 here is CATSDYGTGSYEQYF. CDR3 sequence (DNA): TGTGCCACCAGTGATTATGGGACAGGGTCCTACGAGCAGTACTTC.

As regards this clonotype: One base away lies a much larger clone, so this may be a sequencing read error. The V and J genes are TRBV20-1 and TRBJ2-1; 7 bases align to TRBD2. Germline trimming cut 3 bases from V and 9 bases from J; bases unmatched to any gene: 11. The CDR3 sequence is 14 residues long. CDR1 is DFQATT and CDR2 is SNEGSKA in the germline V gene (reference sequence). CDR3 amino acids: CSASVRGRGCEQFF. For the CDR3, the DNA is TGCAGTGCTAGCGTTCGCGGGAGAGGTTGTGAGCAGTTCTTC.

In its sample, this clonotype was seen many times. V gene TRBV15 combines with J gene TRBJ1-1, with a weak D call TRBD1 (5 bases). V was clipped by 8 bases and J by 2 bases, with 9 bases between them. Germline assignment: CDR1 LNHNV and CDR2 YYDKDF (reference sequence). This CDR3 region has 12 residues. CDR3 loop: CATGDPNTEAFF. The CDR3 DNA follows: TGTGCCACCGGGGACCCTAACACTGAAGCTTTCTTT.

The chain uses TRBV10-1 and TRBJ2-7; D is undetermined. Trimming removed 4 bases from V and 4 bases from J, with 14 bases in between. The germline V gene encodes CDR1 WNHNN and CDR2 SYGVQD (reference sequence). CDR3 length equals 14 residues. The CDR3 coding sequence is TGCGCCAGCAGTGGAGGTCTCAGAGCATACGAGCAGTACTTC. Encoded protein: CASSGGLRAYEQYF.

Ten or more counts support this clonotype. The rearrangement uses TRBV24-1 and TRBJ2-1, with 16 bases aligning to TRBD2. The CDR3 is 20 residues long. Germline CDR1 reads KGHDR; CDR2 reads SFDVKD. V trimming: 7 bases; J trimming: 4 bases; junction bases outside the gene matches: 15. The CDR3 spells CATSLTSGTSGRAKYNEQFF. As DNA, the CDR3 is TGTGCCACCAGCCTAACTTCCGGGACTAGCGGGAGGGCCAAGTACAATGAGCAGTTCTTC.

This clonotype occurred a few times. The rearrangement uses TRBV5-1 and TRBJ2-6, with D perhaps matching TRBD1 (6 bases). CDR1 and CDR2 from the germline V gene are SGHRS and YFSETQ. The length of the CDR3 is 16 residues. The germline V and J ends were trimmed by 3 bases and 2 bases, with 12 bases remaining between them. CDR3: CASSSNREAGANVLTF. The CDR3 bases are TGCGCCAGCAGCTCAAACAGGGAAGCTGGGGCCAACGTCCTGACTTTC.

This rearrangement joins TRBV12-3 or TRBV12-4 to TRBJ1-1; D not certain. The CDR3 covers 14 residues. V was shortened by 6 bases and J by 2 bases, with 13 bases between the two germline ends. CDR3 protein: CASSPGRENTEAFF. The CDR3 DNA is TGTGCCAGCAGCCCCGGGAGGGAAAACACTGAAGCTTTCTTT.

Many counts were recorded for this clonotype. The chain joins TRBV5-6 to TRBJ2-7; D may correspond to TRBD1 or TRBD2 (6 bases each). The germline V and J ends were trimmed by 6 bases and 2 bases, with 21 bases remaining between them. This CDR3 comprises 16 residues. Germline V lookup: CDR1 SGHDT, CDR2 YYEEEE. The CDR3 reads CASTPLGGRSTYEQYF. The CDR3 nucleotides read TGTGCCAGCACCCCCCTAGGGGGGCGTTCCACCTACGAGCAGTACTTC. Filled out from reference TRBV5-6 and TRBJ2-7, the complete variable domain reads DAGVTQSPTHLIKTRGQQVTLRCSPKSGHDTVSWYQQALGQGPQFIFQYYEEEERQRGNFPDRFSGHQFPNYSSELNVNALLLGDSALYLCASTPLGGRSTYEQYFGPGTRLTVT.

V usage is TRBV24-1 and J usage is TRBJ2-3, with 7 bases identical to TRBD2. V shed 4 bases, J shed 1 base, and the junction held 4 bases outside the gene matches. Germline CDR1 and CDR2: KGHDR and SFDVKD. CDR3 length equals 15 residues. In DNA, the CDR3 is TGTGCCACCAGTGAGCCTGGGAGGGGCACAGATACGCAGTATTTT. Amino acids: CATSEPGRGTDTQYF.

There are many counts of this clonotype. The rearrangement uses TRBV2 and TRBJ1-2; D is unresolved. Looked up from germline, CDR1 is SNHLY and CDR2 is FYNNEI. The germline V and J ends were trimmed by 5 bases and 5 bases, with 9 bases remaining between them. This CDR3 contains 12 residues. As DNA, the CDR3 is TGTGCCAGCAGTCCTGGGTCTTATGGCTACACCTTC. This translates into CASSPGSYGYTF.

For this clonotype: A clone one base away is much larger, so this may be a read error. The chain has TRBV7-6 and TRBJ2-7; the match to TRBD1 covers 8 bases. Germline CDR1 reads SGHVS; CDR2 reads FNYEAQ. There are 16 residues in the CDR3. The J segment lost 2 bases and the V segment lost 5 bases, leaving 11 bases of the junction unmatched. CDR3 DNA sequence: TGTGCCAGCAGCCCCAGGACAGGGTCCAGCCCCTACGAGCAGTACTTC. Encoded protein: CASSPRTGSSPYEQYF.

The chain carries TRBV18 and TRBJ2-1; D might be TRBD2 (6 bases). This CDR3 contains 16 residues. Trimming pared 6 bases from V and 2 bases from J, leaving 17 bases between. Germline V CDR1 and CDR2: KGHSH, LQKENI. This CDR3 reads CASSSTGGTTYNEQFF. In nucleotides, the CDR3 is TGTGCCAGCTCCTCCACGGGCGGGACGACCTACAATGAGCAGTTCTTC.

In this sample, this clonotype turned up many times. The gene calls are TRBV6-5 and TRBJ2-7, with D possibly TRBD2 on 6 matching bases. The CDR3 runs to 14 residues. The V gene lost 2 bases and the J gene lost 7 bases, with 15 bases spanning the gap. Germline V gene lookup returns CDR1 MNHEY and CDR2 SVGAGI. The CDR3 sequence is CASSYIGGLREQYF. CDR3 DNA sequence: TGTGCCAGCAGTTACATCGGCGGACTACGAGAGCAGTACTTC.

About this clonotype: A read error may explain this, as a much larger clone is one base away. The rearrangement links TRBV7-9 to TRBJ1-5; D uncertain. CDR1 is SEHNR and CDR2 is FQNEAQ in the germline V gene (reference sequence). V dropped 2 bases and J dropped 7 bases, with 6 bases sitting between them. The CDR3 contains 12 residues. Here the CDR3 DNA reads TGTGCCAGCAGCTTATCCGTACAGCCCCAGCATTTT. Translating gives CASSLSVQPQHF.

This clonotype was recorded a few times. The rearrangement joins TRBV20-1 to TRBJ2-3; 12 bases line up with TRBD2. Germline V gene lookup returns CDR1 DFQATT and CDR2 SNEGSKA (reference sequence). V shed 7 bases and J 4 bases; nucleotides not matched to a gene: 0. The CDR3 is 12 residues long. The CDR3 loop reads CSGLAGADTQYF. Here the CDR3 DNA reads TGCAGTGGACTAGCGGGAGCAGATACGCAGTATTTT.

This clonotype was detected many times. This rearrangement joins TRBV21-1 to TRBJ1-2; TRBD1, as called in the table, went unchecked against the DNA. TRBV21-1 counts as a pseudogene. The CDR3 runs to 13 residues. CDR3 sequence (DNA): TGTGCCAGCAGCAAAGTTTCTTCGCCCGGCTACACCTTC. Protein: CASSKVSSPGYTF.

Note on this clonotype: An end of the junction differs from the germline gene, which may be a read error. The CDR3 sequence: CASSWGDRTGHTF. The CDR3, as DNA: TGCGCCAGCAGCTGGGGGGACAGGACTGGCCACACCTTC. This chain connects TRBV5-1 to TRBJ1-2; 8 nucleotides agree with TRBD1. Germline V gene data show CDR1 as SGHRS and CDR2 as YFSETQ. This CDR3 contains 13 residues.

This clonotype was counted many times. J is TRBJ2-7 and V is TRBV9; D remains ambiguous. Per the germline V gene, CDR1 is SGDLS and CDR2 is YYNGEE. This CDR3 comprises 15 residues. Trimming removed 0 bases at V and 6 bases at J, with 16 bases between. The CDR3 sequence is CASSVAPALVGEQYF. The DNA for the CDR3 is TGTGCCAGCAGCGTAGCTCCCGCGTTAGTGGGCGAGCAGTACTTC.

The chain employs TRBV27 and TRBJ2-1; D may be TRBD1 (6 bases). With 2 bases removed from V and 3 bases from J, the gap between germline ends came to 11 bases. Germline CDR1 MNHEY, CDR2 SMNVEV (reference sequence). The CDR3 has 15 residues. CDR3 bases: TGTGCCAGCAGTTTACCATCACAGGGCTACAATGAGCAGTTCTTC. It translates to CASSLPSQGYNEQFF.

This chain uses TRBV12-3 or TRBV12-4 with TRBJ1-2; possibly TRBD1 for D (5 bases). The CDR3 spans 15 residues. Trimming took off 6 bases at V and 6 bases at J, with 20 bases between the two ends. The CDR3 sequence: CASSLAGPLSHGYTF. CDR3 nucleotides: TGTGCCAGCAGCCTGGCGGGACCCCTCTCCCATGGCTACACCTTC.

This clonotype has more than one count but fewer than ten. The V and J genes are TRBV20-1 and TRBJ2-3, with 8 positions matching TRBD2. J lost 4 bases, V lost 5 bases, and 8 bases had no gene match. This CDR3 region has 14 residues. The germline gives CDR1 DFQATT, CDR2 SNEGSKA (reference sequence). CDR3: CSAPAERGPDTQYF. CDR3 in DNA: TGCAGTGCTCCTGCCGAGCGGGGGCCAGATACGCAGTATTTT.

This clonotype was seen a few times. V is TRBV9 and J is TRBJ2-1, with a tentative D call TRBD2 (6 bases). CDR3 length equals 17 residues. V was trimmed by 4 bases and J by 3 bases, leaving 20 bases between them. CDR1 and CDR2 from the germline V gene are SGDLS and YYNGEE. For the CDR3, the DNA is TGTGCCAGCAGCTTCTCCCCGGCCCGCGGGATCTACAATGAGCAGTTCTTC. This translates into CASSFSPARGIYNEQFF.

Turning to this clonotype: This may arise from a read error, as a much more abundant clone is one base away. The rearrangement links TRBV20-1 to TRBJ1-5; unclear D gene. CDR3 length: 10 residues. CDR1 DFQATT and CDR2 SNEGSKA come from the germline V gene (reference sequence). The CDR3 protein is CSVGNQPQRF. For the CDR3, the DNA is TGCAGTGTGGGCAATCAGCCCCAGCGTTTT.

The chain recombines TRBV12-3 or TRBV12-4 with TRBJ1-6; TRBD1 might be the D (6 bases). Trimming left V 7 bases short and J 6 bases short, with 16 bases between. The CDR3 has 15 residues. CDR3 region: CASTLTGARNSPLHF. CDR3 nucleotides: TGTGCCAGCACCCTAACGGGGGCGCGTAATTCACCCCTCCACTTT.

The gene calls are TRBV7-8 and TRBJ2-3, with 8 bases identical to TRBD1. The ends lost 5 bases at V and 2 bases at J; junction bases unmatched: 9. CDR1 is SGHVS and CDR2 is FQNEAQ in the germline V gene. This CDR3 is built from 16 residues. CDR3 DNA sequence: TGTGCCAGCAGCCCCGCCACAGGGGGTCTCACAGATACGCAGTATTTT. This sequence encodes CASSPATGGLTDTQYF.

This sequence joins TRBV20-1 and TRBJ2-2; tentatively, D is TRBD1 (6 bases). V lost 2 bases and J 5 bases, leaving 12 bases between the germline ends. CDR3 length equals 14 residues. Germline V lookup: CDR1 DFQATT, CDR2 SNEGSKA (reference sequence). The CDR3 nucleotides read TGCAGTGCTAGAACACAGGGTCAAACCGGGGAGCTGTTTTTT. This gives the protein CSARTQGQTGELFF.

This clonotype appeared many times. CDR3 amino acids: CASRLQGGTEAFF. CDR3 coding DNA: TGTGCCAGCAGACTACAGGGAGGGACTGAAGCTTTCTTT. This sequence joins TRBV6-2 or TRBV6-3 and TRBJ1-1; D possibly corresponds to TRBD1 (6 bases). The germline V gene has CDR1 MNHEY and CDR2 SVGEGT. V was shortened by 6 bases and J by 5 bases, with 13 bases between the two germline ends. The CDR3 loop spans 13 amino acids.

This clonotype was picked up a small number of times. The V gene is TRBV9, the J gene TRBJ1-5; perhaps TRBD1 as D (5 bases). V was shortened by 3 bases and J by 2 bases, with 12 bases between the two germline ends. This CDR3 is built from 15 residues. Germline V CDR1 and CDR2: SGDLS, YYNGEE. CDR3 region: CASSEGIGGNQPQHF. The CDR3 coding sequence is TGTGCCAGCAGCGAGGGGATTGGGGGCAATCAGCCCCAGCATTTT.